This TCR beta chain was documented in a study of cytomegalovirus exposure and HLA in healthy donors. Study conclusions and caveats: Across donors, most TCRs were seen rarely, yet some public ones were widespread.

The CDR3 is 13 residues long. Germline CDR1 is GTSNPN and CDR2 is SVGIG (reference sequence). The V end lost 0 bases, the J end lost 5 bases, and 8 bases lay between the germline ends. The protocol was immunoSEQ multiplex PCR, while the TCRdb copy is restricted to in-frame clones and leaves out a portion. The sample has roughly 150,000 clones, less than 90% seen once. As for this clone: Its antigen is undetermined. The sample carries other DNA sequences with the same CDR3.

This TCR came from a young woman in good health and CMV-seronegative. The sequenced sample was PBMCs. The chain joins TRBV30 to TRBJ1-5, with D uncertain. The CDR3 is CAWSVGGDQPQHF. For the CDR3, the DNA is TGTGCCTGGAGTGTGGGCGGGGATCAGCCCCAGCATTTT.